The clone carrying this TCR beta chain came up a few times. Antigen specificity is unknown. The data originate from a study of post-analysis software for immune sequencing data. Overall study results and limits: Relative to controls, patients had about 5 TRBV segments at higher frequency, with TRBV5-6, TRBV5-1 and TRBV20-1 among these.

Tagging with unique molecular identifiers was a feature of the TCR beta cDNA libraries. TCRdb re-analysed the PCR reads in MiXCR, keeping a single row per CDR3 protein. The sample shows approximately 440,000 distinct CDR3 sequences, roughly 45% of them seen only once. V lost 1 base and J lost 4, with 7 bases in between. Germline CDR1 is MNHEY and CDR2 is SVGAGI. This CDR3 is 13 amino acids long. The source is a girl between 10 and 17 years old with multiple sclerosis. The chain is built from TRBV6-5 and TRBJ2-5; either TRBD1 or TRBD2 may supply D (5 bases each). Sequencing input: blood. The CDR3 reads CASSYWGRETQYF. The CDR3 region has the DNA TGTGCCAGCAGTTACTGGGGACGAGAGACCCAGTACTTC.